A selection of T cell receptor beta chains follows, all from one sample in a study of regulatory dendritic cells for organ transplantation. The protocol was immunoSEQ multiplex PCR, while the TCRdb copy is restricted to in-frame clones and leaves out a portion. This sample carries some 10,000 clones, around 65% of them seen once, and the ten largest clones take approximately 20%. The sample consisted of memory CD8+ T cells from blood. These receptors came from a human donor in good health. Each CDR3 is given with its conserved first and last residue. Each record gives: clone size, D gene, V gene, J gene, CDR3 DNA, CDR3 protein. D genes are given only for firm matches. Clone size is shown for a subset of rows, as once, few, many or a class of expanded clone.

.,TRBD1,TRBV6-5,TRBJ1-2,TGTGCCAGCAGTTACACCGGGACAGTTACGGGTGGCTACACCTTC,CASSYTGTVTGGYTF
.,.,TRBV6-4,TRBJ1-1,TGTGCCAGCAGTCCGACTGTGAACACTGAAGCTTTCTTT,CASSPTVNTEAFF
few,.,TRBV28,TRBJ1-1,TGTGCCAGCAGCCAAAAACTCACAGGTTACACTGAAGCTTTCTTT,CASSQKLTGYTEAFF
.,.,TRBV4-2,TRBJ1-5,TGTGCCAGCAGCCAAGGATTCGAAGGCGGGGAGCCCCAGCATTTT,CASSQGFEGGEPQHF
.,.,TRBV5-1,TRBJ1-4,TGCGCCAGCAGCTTGGCCAGGGGTAATGAAAAACTGTTTTTT,CASSLARGNEKLFF
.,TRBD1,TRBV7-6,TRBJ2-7,TGTGCCAGCAGCTACGACAGGGGCAGTTACGAGCAGTACTTC,CASSYDRGSYEQYF
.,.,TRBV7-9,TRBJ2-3,TGTGCCAGCCGCCCTACGGATAACACAGATACGCAGTATTTT,CASRPTDNTDTQYF
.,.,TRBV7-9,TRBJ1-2,TGTGCCAGCAGCTTAGGAGAGGGGTGGTATGGCTACACCTTC,CASSLGEGWYGYTF
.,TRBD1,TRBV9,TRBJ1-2,TGTGCCAGCAGCTTTCTCCGGACAGGGTTCAACTATGGCTACACCTTC,CASSFLRTGFNYGYTF
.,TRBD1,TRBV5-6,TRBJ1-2,TGTGCCAGCAGCTTGCGGGGACAGCGGCCGACCTTC,CASSLRGQRPTF